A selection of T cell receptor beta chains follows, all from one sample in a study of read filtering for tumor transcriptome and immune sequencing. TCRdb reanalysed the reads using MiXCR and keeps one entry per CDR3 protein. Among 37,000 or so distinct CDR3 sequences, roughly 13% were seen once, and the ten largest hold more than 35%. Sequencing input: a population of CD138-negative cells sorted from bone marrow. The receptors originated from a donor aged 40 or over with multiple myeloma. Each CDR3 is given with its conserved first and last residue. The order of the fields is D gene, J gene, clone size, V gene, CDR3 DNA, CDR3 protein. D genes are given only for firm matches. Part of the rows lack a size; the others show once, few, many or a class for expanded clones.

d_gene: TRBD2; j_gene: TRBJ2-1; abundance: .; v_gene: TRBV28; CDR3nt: TGTGCCAGCAGACCCTTTGTGAGGACTAGCGGTACTCCCGGCAATAACAATGAGCAGTTCTTC; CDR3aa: CASRPFVRTSGTPGNNNEQFF
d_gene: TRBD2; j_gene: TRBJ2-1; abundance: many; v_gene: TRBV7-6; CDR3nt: TGTGCCAGCAGCTTGGGGGGGAGTAATGAGCAGTTCTTC; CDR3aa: CASSLGGSNEQFF
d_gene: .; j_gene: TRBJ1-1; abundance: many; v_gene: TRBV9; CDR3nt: TGTGCCAGCAGCGTAGACGAGAACACTGAAGCTTTCTTT; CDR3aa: CASSVDENTEAFF
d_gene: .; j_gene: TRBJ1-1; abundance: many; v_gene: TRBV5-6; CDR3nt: TGTGCCAGCAGCCAGGTCGGGCAGATGAACACTGAAGCTTTCTTT; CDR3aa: CASSQVGQMNTEAFF
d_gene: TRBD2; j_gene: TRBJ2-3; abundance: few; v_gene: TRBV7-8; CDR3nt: TGTGCCAGCAGGTTACTAGCGGGAGCAGATACGCAGTATTTT; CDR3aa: CASRLLAGADTQYF
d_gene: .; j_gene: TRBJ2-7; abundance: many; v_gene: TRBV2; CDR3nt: TGTGCCAGCAGTGACGGAGGCGACCTCTCCTACGAGCAGTACTTC; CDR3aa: CASSDGGDLSYEQYF
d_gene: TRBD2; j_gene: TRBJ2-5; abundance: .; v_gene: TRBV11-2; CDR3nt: TGTGCCAGCAGACGTCCGGGACTAGACCAAGAGACCCAGTACTTC; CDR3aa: CASRRPGLDQETQYF
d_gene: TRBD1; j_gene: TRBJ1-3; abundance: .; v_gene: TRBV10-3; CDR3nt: TGTGCCATCAGCGGGACAGACTCTGGAAACCCCATATATTTT; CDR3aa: CAISGTDSGNPIYF
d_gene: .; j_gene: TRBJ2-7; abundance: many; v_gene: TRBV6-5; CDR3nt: TGTGCCAGCAGTTTGACAGGATTAACCTACGAGCAGTACTTC; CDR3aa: CASSLTGLTYEQYF
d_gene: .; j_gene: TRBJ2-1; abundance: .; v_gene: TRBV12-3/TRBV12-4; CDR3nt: TGTGCCAGCAGTCCCCGCCGAGGCGGTGAGCAGTTCTTC; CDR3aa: CASSPRRGGEQFF
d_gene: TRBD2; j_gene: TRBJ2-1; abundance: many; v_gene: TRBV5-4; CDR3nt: TGTGCCAGCAGCTTGGTGGGCGGGAGGGCCCTCAATGAGCAGTTCTTC; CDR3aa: CASSLVGGRALNEQFF
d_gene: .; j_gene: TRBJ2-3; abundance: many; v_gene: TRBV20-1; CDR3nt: TGCAGTGCTTCGATCGGCGGGACATTGAGGGCAGATACGCAGTATTTT; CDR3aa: CSASIGGTLRADTQYF
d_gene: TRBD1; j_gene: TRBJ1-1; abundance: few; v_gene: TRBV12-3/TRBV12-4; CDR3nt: TGTGCCAGCAGGGACAGGCCTAGCACTGAAGCTTTCTTT; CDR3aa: CASRDRPSTEAFF
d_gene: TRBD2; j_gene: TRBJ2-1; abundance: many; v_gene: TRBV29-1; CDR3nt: TGCAGCGCTCCGACTAGCGGGAAAGGGGGCTATGAGCAGTTCTTC; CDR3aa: CSAPTSGKGGYEQFF
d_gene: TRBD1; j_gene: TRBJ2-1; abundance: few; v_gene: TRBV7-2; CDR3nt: TGTGCCAGCAGCTTAATAACAGGGGGCAACAATGAGCAGTTCTTC; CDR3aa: CASSLITGGNNEQFF
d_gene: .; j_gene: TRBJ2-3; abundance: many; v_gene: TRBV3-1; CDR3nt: TGTGCCAGCAGCCCTACGGGAGATACGCAGTATTTT; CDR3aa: CASSPTGDTQYF
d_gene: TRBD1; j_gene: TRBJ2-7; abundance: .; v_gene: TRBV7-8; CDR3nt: TGTGCCAGCAGCTCCCGGACAGGGTCCTACGAGCAGTACTTC; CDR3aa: CASSSRTGSYEQYF
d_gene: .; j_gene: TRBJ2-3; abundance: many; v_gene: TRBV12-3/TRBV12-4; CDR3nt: TGTGCCAGCAGTTTCACAGATACGCAGTATTTT; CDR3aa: CASSFTDTQYF
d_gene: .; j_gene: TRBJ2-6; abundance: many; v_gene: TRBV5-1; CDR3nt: TGCGCCAGCAGCTTGGGTAGCGGGGCCAACGTCCTGACTTTC; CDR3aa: CASSLGSGANVLTF
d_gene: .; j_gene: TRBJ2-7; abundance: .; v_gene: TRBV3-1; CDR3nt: TGTGCCAGCAGCCAGTATTACGAGCAGTACTTC; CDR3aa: CASSQYYEQYF
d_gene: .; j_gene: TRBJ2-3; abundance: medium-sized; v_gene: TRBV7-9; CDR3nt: TGTGCCAGCAGCGTTTCTAGCGAGATCACAGATACGCAGTATTTT; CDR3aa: CASSVSSEITDTQYF
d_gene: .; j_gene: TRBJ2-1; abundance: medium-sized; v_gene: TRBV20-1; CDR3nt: TGCAGTGCTAGAGACCTTCTGGGGGGAGTTAATGAGCAGTTCTTC; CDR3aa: CSARDLLGGVNEQFF
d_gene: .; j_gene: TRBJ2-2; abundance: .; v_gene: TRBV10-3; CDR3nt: TGTGCCGGCAAAGATACGGACACCGGGGAGCTGTTTTTC; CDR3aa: CAGKDTDTGELFF
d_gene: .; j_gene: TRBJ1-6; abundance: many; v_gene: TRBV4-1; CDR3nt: TGCGCCAGCAGCCAAGATCACGCCGAAGGTTCCTATAATTCACCCCTCCACTTT; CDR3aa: CASSQDHAEGSYNSPLHF
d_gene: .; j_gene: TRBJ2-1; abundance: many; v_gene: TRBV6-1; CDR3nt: TGTGCCAGCAGTGAAGTCGAGGGATGGACCTACAATGAGCAGTTCTTC; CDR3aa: CASSEVEGWTYNEQFF
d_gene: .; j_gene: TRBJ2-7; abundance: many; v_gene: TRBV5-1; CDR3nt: TGCGCCAGCAGCTTCCCGGGATCCTACGAGCAGTACTTC; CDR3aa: CASSFPGSYEQYF
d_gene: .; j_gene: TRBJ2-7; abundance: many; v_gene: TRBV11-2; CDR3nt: TGTGCCAGCAGCTCCCCTAGGCCCCCCTACGAGCAGTACTTC; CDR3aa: CASSSPRPPYEQYF
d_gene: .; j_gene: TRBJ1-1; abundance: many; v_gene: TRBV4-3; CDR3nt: TGCGCCAGCAGCCCCGGACGGAGCACTGAAGCTTTCTTT; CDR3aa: CASSPGRSTEAFF
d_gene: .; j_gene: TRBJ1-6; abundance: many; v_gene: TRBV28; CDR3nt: TGTGCCAGCAGTTTGCCCTGGACAGATCAAAATTCACCCCTCCACTTT; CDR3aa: CASSLPWTDQNSPLHF
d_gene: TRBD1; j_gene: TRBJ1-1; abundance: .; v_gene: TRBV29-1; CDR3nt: TGCAGCGTCCAAAACAGGGGGCCCCGTCCTGAAGCTTTCTTT; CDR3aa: CSVQNRGPRPEAFF
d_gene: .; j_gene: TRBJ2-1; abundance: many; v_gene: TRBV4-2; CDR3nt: TGTGCCAGCAGCCCCTACTTGGACAATGAGCAGTTCTTC; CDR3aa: CASSPYLDNEQFF
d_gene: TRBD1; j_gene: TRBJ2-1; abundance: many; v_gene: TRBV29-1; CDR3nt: TGCAGCGTAAACGCAGGGGGTTCCAATGAGCAGTTCTTC; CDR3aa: CSVNAGGSNEQFF
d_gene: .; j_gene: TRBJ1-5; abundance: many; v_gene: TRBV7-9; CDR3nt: TGTGCCACCGGGACGGGCGGCAATCAGCCCCAGCATTTT; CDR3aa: CATGTGGNQPQHF
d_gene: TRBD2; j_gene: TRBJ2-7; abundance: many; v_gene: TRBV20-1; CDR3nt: TGCAGTGCTAGAGTAGGGGCGGGAGACTACTACGAGCAGTACTTC; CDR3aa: CSARVGAGDYYEQYF
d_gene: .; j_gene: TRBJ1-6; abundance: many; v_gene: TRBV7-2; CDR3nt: TGTGCCAGCAGCTTAGTCCCAGGGGCACTAAATTCACCCCTCCACTTT; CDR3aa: CASSLVPGALNSPLHF
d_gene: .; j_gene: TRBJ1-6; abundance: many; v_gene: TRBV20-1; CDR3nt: TGCAGTGCTAGAGATTGGGGGGATTCACCCCTCCACTTT; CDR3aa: CSARDWGDSPLHF
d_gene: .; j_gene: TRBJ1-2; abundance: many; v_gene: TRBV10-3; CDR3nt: TGTGCCATCGGGGCAGGGAGGGATGGCTACACCTTC; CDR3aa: CAIGAGRDGYTF
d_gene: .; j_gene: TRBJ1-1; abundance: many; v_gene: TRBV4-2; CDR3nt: TGTGCCAGCAGCCAAGAGGTGGGTGAAGTGAACACTGAAGCTTTCTTT; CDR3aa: CASSQEVGEVNTEAFF
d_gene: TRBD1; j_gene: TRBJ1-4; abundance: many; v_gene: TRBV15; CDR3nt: TGTGCCACCAGCAGTTCCGGGACAGGGGATGAAAAACTGTTTTTT; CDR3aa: CATSSSGTGDEKLFF
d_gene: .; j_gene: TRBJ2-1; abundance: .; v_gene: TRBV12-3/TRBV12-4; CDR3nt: TGCGCCAGCAGTTTGCCCACTCTGCGTGAATATGAGCAGTTCTTC; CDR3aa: CASSLPTLREYEQFF
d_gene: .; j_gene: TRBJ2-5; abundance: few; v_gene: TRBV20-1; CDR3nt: TGCAGTGCTAGCAGGTCTTTTCAAGAGACCCAGTACTTC; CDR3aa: CSASRSFQETQYF